The next 11 T cell receptor beta chains were all read from a single sample in a study of blood T cell repertoires in COVID-19. Sequencing used immunoSEQ multiplex PCR; TCRdb keeps in-frame clones, though not all of them. The table shows 250,000 to 350,000 clones, with around 87% occurring only once. Sequencing was carried out using peripheral blood. The receptor source for this set is a woman between 50 and 59 years old who had recovered from COVID-19.

The chain couples TRBV2 to TRBJ2-1, with D hard to call. This CDR3 has 12 amino acids. Trimming removed 4 bases at V and 5 bases at J, with 6 bases between. In germline, CDR1 is SNHLY, CDR2 FYNNEI. CDR3 in DNA: TGTGCCAGCAGTGTAAGAGACAATGAGCAGTTCTTC. This gives the protein CASSVRDNEQFF.

V gene TRBV18 combines with J gene TRBJ2-6; 7 bases are shared with TRBD1. After removal of 3 bases from V and 1 base from J, the junction contained 6 bases not matched to a gene. This CDR3 comprises 17 residues. Germline V gives CDR1 KGHSH, CDR2 LQKENI. Here the CDR3 reads CASSPTPGGSGANVLTF. The CDR3 region has the DNA TGTGCCAGCTCACCGACGCCAGGGGGATCTGGGGCCAACGTCCTGACTTTC.

The chain has TRBV19 and TRBJ2-3, with D possibly TRBD2 on 7 matching bases. Germline CDR1 is LNHDA and CDR2 is SQIVND (reference sequence). Trimming shortened V by 10 bases and J by 0 bases, and 14 bases separated the two germline ends. The CDR3 has 14 residues. The CDR3 DNA reads as TGTGCCACGAACGGGGGGCTTAGCACAGATACGCAGTATTTT. As protein: CATNGGLSTDTQYF.

The chain carries TRBV2 and TRBJ1-2, with 12 bases that match TRBD1. Germline V gene data show CDR1 as SNHLY and CDR2 as FYNNEI. V dropped 3 bases and J dropped 6; count of bases not matched to a gene: 8. The CDR3 consists of 16 residues. CDR3 sequence (DNA): TGTGCCAGCAGTGATGGGCCCGGGACAGGGGGCGATGGCTACACCTTC. Translating it yields CASSDGPGTGGDGYTF. The full variable domain, in which reference TRBV2 and TRBJ1-2 provide the parts outside the CDR3, is EPEVTQTPSHQVTQMGQEVILRCVPISNHLYFYWYRQILGQKVEFLVSFYNNEISEKSEIFDDQFSVERPDGSNFTLKIRSTKLEDSAMYFCASSDGPGTGGDGYTFGSGTRLTVV.

The chain links TRBV9 to TRBJ1-2; possible D gene TRBD1, 5 bases. CDR1 is SGDLS, CDR2 YYNGEE, per germline. The CDR3 spans 16 residues. Trimming cost V 3 bases and J 7 bases, with 22 bases left between them. CDR3 DNA: TGTGCCAGCAGCGCAGTAACTACTTTTTCCGGGGGTGGCTACACCTTC. Amino acid sequence: CASSAVTTFSGGGYTF.

The chain has TRBV6-5 and TRBJ1-5, with 7 bases matching TRBD1. The V and J ends lost 2 bases and 7 bases, in that order; junction bases with no gene match: 8. The length of the CDR3 is 15 residues. Germline lookup yields CDR1 MNHEY and CDR2 SVGAGI. CDR3 sequence (DNA): TGTGCCAGCAGTTACGACAGGGACCCGGGGCAGCCCCAGCATTTT. Translation gives CASSYDRDPGQPQHF.

The chain carries TRBV3-1 (or the pseudogene TRBV3-2) and TRBJ1-1; tentative D call: TRBD1 (5 bases). The germline gives CDR1 LGHDT, CDR2 YNNKEL (reference sequence). V dropped 8 bases and J dropped 3 bases, with 16 bases sitting between them. The CDR3 loop spans 14 amino acids. The CDR3 region is CASREQAGHTEAFF. The CDR3 DNA reads TGTGCCAGCCGAGAACAAGCGGGGCACACTGAAGCTTTCTTT.

CDR3 amino acids: CASSPASQETQYF. The CDR3 region has the DNA TGTGCCAGCTCACCAGCTAGCCAAGAGACCCAGTACTTC. The V and J genes are TRBV18 and TRBJ2-5; D remains ambiguous. CDR1 is KGHSH and CDR2 is LQKENI in the germline V gene. V lost 2 bases and J 1 base, leaving 5 bases between the germline ends. This CDR3 has 13 amino acids.

This clone is labeled medium-sized (0.01 to 0.1%). The V gene is TRBV19, the J gene TRBJ2-2; the match to TRBD1 covers 8 bases. The germline V gene has CDR1 LNHDA and CDR2 SQIVND (reference sequence). With V trimmed by 8 bases and J by 2 bases, 4 bases remained unmatched. This CDR3 is 14 amino acids long. CDR3 nucleotide sequence: TGTGCCAGTGGACAGGGAAGCAACACCGGGGAGCTGTTTTTT. Protein: CASGQGSNTGELFF.

The chain links TRBV30 to TRBJ2-2, with D perhaps TRBD1 (6 bases). Germline V gene sequence: CDR1 GTSNPN, CDR2 SVGIG (reference sequence). The ends were cut back, 0 bases at V and 4 bases at J, with 12 bases in the middle. This CDR3 is built from 15 residues. CDR3 protein: CAWSVKQGSTGELFF. The CDR3 DNA is TGTGCCTGGAGTGTAAAACAGGGTAGCACCGGGGAGCTGTTTTTT.

The chain has TRBV21-1 and TRBJ2-5; the table's D call TRBD2 went unverified against the DNA. TRBV21-1 is labeled a pseudogene. The CDR3 totals 17 residues. CDR3 in DNA: TGTGCCAGCAGCAAACGGCTGATTCGGGATTACCAAGAGACCCAGTACTTC. Its protein product is CASSKRLIRDYQETQYF.